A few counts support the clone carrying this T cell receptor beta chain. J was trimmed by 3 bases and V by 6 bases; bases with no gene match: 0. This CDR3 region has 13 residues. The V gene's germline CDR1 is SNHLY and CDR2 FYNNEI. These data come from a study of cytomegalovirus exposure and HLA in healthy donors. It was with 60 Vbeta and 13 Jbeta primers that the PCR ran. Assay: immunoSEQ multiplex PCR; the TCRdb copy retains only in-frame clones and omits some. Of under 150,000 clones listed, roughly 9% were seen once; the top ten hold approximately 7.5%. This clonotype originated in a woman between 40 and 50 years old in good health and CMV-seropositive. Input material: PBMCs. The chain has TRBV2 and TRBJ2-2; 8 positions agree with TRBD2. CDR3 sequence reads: CASRRGDTGELFF. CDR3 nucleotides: TGTGCCAGCAGGCGGGGGGACACCGGGGAGCTGTTTTTT.